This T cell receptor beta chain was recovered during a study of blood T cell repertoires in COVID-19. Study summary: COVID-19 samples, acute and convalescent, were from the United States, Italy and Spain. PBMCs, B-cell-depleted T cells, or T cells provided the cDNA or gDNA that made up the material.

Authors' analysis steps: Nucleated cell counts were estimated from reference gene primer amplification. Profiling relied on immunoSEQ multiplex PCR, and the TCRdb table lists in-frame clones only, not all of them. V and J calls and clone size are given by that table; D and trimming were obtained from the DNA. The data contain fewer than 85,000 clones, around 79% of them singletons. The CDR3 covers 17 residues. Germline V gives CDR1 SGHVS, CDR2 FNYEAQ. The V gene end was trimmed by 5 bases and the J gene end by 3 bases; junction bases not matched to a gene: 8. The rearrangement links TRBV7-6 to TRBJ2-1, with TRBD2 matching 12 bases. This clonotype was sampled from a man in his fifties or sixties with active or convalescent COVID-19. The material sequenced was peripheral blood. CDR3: CASSGLLAGGIYNEQFF. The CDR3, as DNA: TGTGCCAGCAGCGGGTTACTAGCGGGGGGAATCTACAATGAGCAGTTCTTC.